The sequence of this T cell receptor (beta chain) was determined in a study of OX40 agonist ivuxolimab in advanced cancers. Study details: The diagnoses of dose-escalation patients were hepatocellular carcinoma, melanoma, renal cell or head and neck cancer.

People who had autoimmune disease history or systemic immunosuppression were excluded. The assay was immunoSEQ multiplex PCR, and TCRdb's table has in-frame clones only and misses some. The sample lists around 24,000 clones, roughly 84% occurring once. Regarding the study as a whole: Expanded clones tended on average to be more numerous among CD8+ T cells than CD4+.

As to this clone: The antigen remains unidentified.

The receptor was isolated from an adult with an advanced solid tumor such as melanoma, head and neck, liver or kidney cancer. Here the sequenced sample was CD4+ or CD8+ T cells sorted from blood, taken in a trial of the OX40 agonist ivuxolimab.

Here the CDR3 reads CASSSPRGAKPYNEQFF. The DNA for the CDR3 is TGTGCCAGCAGCTCCCCACGTGGGGCCAAGCCTTACAATGAGCAGTTCTTC. This sequence joins TRBV7-2 and TRBJ2-1, with TRBD1 as a possible D gene (5 bases). V gave up 4 bases and J gave up 4 bases, with 20 bases separating them. This CDR3 has 17 amino acids. CDR1 and CDR2 (germline): SGHTA, FQGNSA.